The present entry profiles one T cell receptor beta chain with its context. The antigen is not known. These data originate in a study of cytomegalovirus exposure and HLA in healthy donors. In the PCR, 60 Vbeta and 13 Jbeta primers were used. Profiling relied on immunoSEQ multiplex PCR, and the TCRdb table lists in-frame clones only, not all of them. The sample lists hundreds of thousands of clones; about 80% were seen once. The trim removed 3 bases at V and 5 bases at J, leaving 7 bases unmatched. The CDR3 totals 16 residues. Germline CDR1 is LGHNA and CDR2 is YNFKEQ. Whole-study findings and limits: A later look showed TCR association rates differing by HLA locus, highest for DRB1 and lowest for HLA-C.

The chain joins TRBV4-2 to TRBJ2-2, with TRBD1 matching 9 bases. Sequencing used PBMCs. This TCR derives from a girl between 5 and 17 years old in good health and CMV-seronegative. CDR3 DNA sequence: TGTGCCAGCAGCCAGGCCGGGGACAGGGCGACCGGGGAGCTGTTTTTT. It is translated as CASSQAGDRATGELFF.